The present TCR beta chain was sequenced within a study of shared clonotypes between healthy human individuals. Study-level findings and limits: Four donors had about 5.1% of their naive CD4 clonotypes in common.

Germline CDR1 is SGHVS and CDR2 is FQNEAQ. The CDR3 has 14 residues. V was pared by 5 bases and J by 0 bases, with 10 bases between. The protocol was immunoSEQ multiplex PCR, while the TCRdb copy is restricted to in-frame clones and leaves out a portion. The sample contains more than 550,000 clones, roughly 88% of which appear only once. On this clone: What it binds is unknown.

The V call is TRBV7-8, the J call TRBJ1-2, with D unclear. The TCR sequence derives from a man between 18 and 35 years old in good health. Some clones in this sample may be carry-over from other donors' samples. Material: memory CD8+ T cells from PBMCs. As for subset: CD45RO+ cells pooled with CCR7-negative TemRA cells. The CDR3 protein is CASSHLHTNYGYTF. The CDR3 nucleotides read TGTGCCAGCAGCCACTTACATACTAACTATGGCTACACCTTC.